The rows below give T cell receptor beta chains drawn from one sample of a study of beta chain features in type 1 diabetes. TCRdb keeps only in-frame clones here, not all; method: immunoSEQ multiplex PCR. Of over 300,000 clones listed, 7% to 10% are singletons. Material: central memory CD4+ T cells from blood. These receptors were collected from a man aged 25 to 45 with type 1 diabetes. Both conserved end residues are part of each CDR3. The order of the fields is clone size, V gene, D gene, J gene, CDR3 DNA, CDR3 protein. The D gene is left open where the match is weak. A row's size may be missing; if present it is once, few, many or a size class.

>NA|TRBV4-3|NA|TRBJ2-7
TGCGCCAGCAGCCAAGTCGCCGGGCCTCCCTACGAGCAGTACTTC
CASSQVAGPPYEQYF
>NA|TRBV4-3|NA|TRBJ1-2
TGCGCCAGCAGCCAAGATCTAGGGAGCTATGGCTACACCTTC
CASSQDLGSYGYTF
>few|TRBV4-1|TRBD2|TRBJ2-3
TGCGCCAGCAGCCAAGATGAATGGAGAGGCGGGGGGTCAGATACGCAGTATTTT
CASSQDEWRGGGSDTQYF
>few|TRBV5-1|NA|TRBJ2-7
TGCGCCAGCAGCTTGAACGGGCAGGGCTACGAGCAGTACTTC
CASSLNGQGYEQYF
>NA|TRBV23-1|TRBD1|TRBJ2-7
TGCGCCAGCAGTCACCCCGAAGACAGGGGGGAGCAGTACTTC
CASSHPEDRGEQYF
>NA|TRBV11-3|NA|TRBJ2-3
TGTGCCAGCAGCCCCAGAAGAGAGGATACGCAGTATTTT
CASSPRREDTQYF
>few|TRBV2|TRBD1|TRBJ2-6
TGTGCCAGCAGTCGGGACAGGGTCTTCTCTGGGGCCAACGTCCTGACTTTC
CASSRDRVFSGANVLTF
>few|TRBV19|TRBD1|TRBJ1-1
TGTGCCAGTACCCTAGGACAGGGAGGGACTGAAGCTTTCTTT
CASTLGQGGTEAFF
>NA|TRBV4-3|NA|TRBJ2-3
TGCGCCAGCAGCCAAGACTGGGGCAGCACAGATACGCAGTATTTT
CASSQDWGSTDTQYF
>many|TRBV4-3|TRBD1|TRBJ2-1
TGCGCCAGCAGCCAACCGCTTCGACAGGGGGCGCGGCTGGAGCAGTTCTTC
CASSQPLRQGARLEQFF
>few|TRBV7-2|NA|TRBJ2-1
TGTGCCAGCAGCCCAAACGGGCCGGGACACAATGAGCAGTTCTTC
CASSPNGPGHNEQFF
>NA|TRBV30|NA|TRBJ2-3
TGTGCCTGGAGTGTAGCTGGCCCGGATACGCAGTATTTT
CAWSVAGPDTQYF
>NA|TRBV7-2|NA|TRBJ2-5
TGTGCCAGCAGCTCCAGATCTATGCGGGGGCAGGGAGAGACCCAGTACTTC
CASSSRSMRGQGETQYF
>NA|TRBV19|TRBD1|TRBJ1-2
TGTGCCAGTAGTGCAACCGGGACAGCTAACTATGGCTACACCTTC
CASSATGTANYGYTF
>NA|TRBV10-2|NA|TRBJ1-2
TGCGCCAGCAGTCAGGCAGGGTTCTATGGCTACACCTTC
CASSQAGFYGYTF
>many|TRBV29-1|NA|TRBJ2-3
TGCAGCGTCCCAGAGGGCAGCAGCACAGATACGCAGTATTTT
CSVPEGSSTDTQYF
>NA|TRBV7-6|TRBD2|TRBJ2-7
TGTGCCAGCAGCTTAGCCGGCGGGGGGCAACGCGAGCAGTACTTC
CASSLAGGGQREQYF
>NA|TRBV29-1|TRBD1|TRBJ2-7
TGCAGCGTGTCCGGGACAGGGGCCTACGAGCAGTACTTC
CSVSGTGAYEQYF
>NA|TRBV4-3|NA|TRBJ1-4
TGCGCCAGCAGCCTCAGGTTAACTAATGAAAAACTGTTTTTT
CASSLRLTNEKLFF
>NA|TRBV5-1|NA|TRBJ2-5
TGCGCCAGCAGCTCCGGGACACAAGAGACCCAGTACTTC
CASSSGTQETQYF
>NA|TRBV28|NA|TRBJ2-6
TGTGCCAGCAGGGCAGGGTCTGGGGCCAACGTCCTGACTTTC
CASRAGSGANVLTF
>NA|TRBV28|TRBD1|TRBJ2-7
TGTGCCAGCAGGGGCCCGGGACAGACCTACGAGCAGTACTTC
CASRGPGQTYEQYF
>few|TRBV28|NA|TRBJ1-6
TGTGCCAGCAGTTCCCCGGAGGGTAGTACATCACCCCTCCACTTT
CASSSPEGSTSPLHF
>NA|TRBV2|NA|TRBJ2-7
TGTGCCAGCGTCACCGGGACCGGTTCCTACGAGCAGTACTTC
CASVTGTGSYEQYF
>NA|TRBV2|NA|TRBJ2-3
TGTGCCAGCAGGAAGGAGAGGGGTAGCACAGATACGCAGTATTTT
CASRKERGSTDTQYF
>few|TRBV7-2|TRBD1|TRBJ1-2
TGTGCCAGCAGCCGGGACAGAAACTATGGCTACACCTTC
CASSRDRNYGYTF
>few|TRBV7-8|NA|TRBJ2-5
TGTGCCAGCAGAGGGATAGGGCGGGGGCACGAGACCCAGTACTTC
CASRGIGRGHETQYF
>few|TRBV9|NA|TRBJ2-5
TGTGCCAGCAGCGCGACCGGGGGGCCGGAGACCCAGTACTTC
CASSATGGPETQYF
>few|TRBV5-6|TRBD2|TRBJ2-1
TGTGCCAGCAGCTTGGAGGGAGTAGGGACTAGCGGTCAGCAGTTCTTC
CASSLEGVGTSGQQFF
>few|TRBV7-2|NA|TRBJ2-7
TGTGCCAGCAGCTTAGGAGTAAAAAACGAGCAGTACTTC
CASSLGVKNEQYF
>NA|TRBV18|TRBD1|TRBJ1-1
TGTGCCAGCTCAGGGGACAGGGTGGGCACTGAAGCTTTCTTT
CASSGDRVGTEAFF
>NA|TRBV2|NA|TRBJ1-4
TGTGCCAGCAAAAGGCGTAATGAAAAACTGTTTTTT
CASKRRNEKLFF
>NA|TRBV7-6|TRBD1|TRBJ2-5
TGTGCCAGCAGCGATAACAGGGGTGAGACCCAGTACTTC
CASSDNRGETQYF
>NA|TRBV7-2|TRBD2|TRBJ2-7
TGTGCCAGCAGCTTAGTCCGGGGGGGACCCAAATACGAGCAGTACTTC
CASSLVRGGPKYEQYF
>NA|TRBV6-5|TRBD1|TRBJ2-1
TGTGCCAGCAGCTTACAGGGGGGCTACAATGAGCAGTTCTTC
CASSLQGGYNEQFF
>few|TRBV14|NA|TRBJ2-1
TGTGCCAGCAGCCCACCGGGCCCGGACAATGAGCAGTTCTTC
CASSPPGPDNEQFF
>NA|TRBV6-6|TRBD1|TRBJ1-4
TGTGCCATCAGTGCAGGGGGCGGTGAAAAACTGTTTTTT
CAISAGGGEKLFF
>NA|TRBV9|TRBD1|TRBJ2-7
TGTGCCAGCAGCTCCCCGGGACAGGGGGTGGACGAGCAGTACTTC
CASSSPGQGVDEQYF
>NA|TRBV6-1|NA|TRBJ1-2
TGTGCCAGCAGTGAAGCGTTACACGGCTACACCTTC
CASSEALHGYTF
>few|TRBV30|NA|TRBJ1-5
TGTGCCTGGGATGGGAACGGTCAGCCCCAGCATTTT
CAWDGNGQPQHF
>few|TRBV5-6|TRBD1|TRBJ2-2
TGTGCCAGCAGCTTAAACAGGGGTAACACCGGGGAGCTGTTTTTT
CASSLNRGNTGELFF
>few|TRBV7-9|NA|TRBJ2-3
TGTGCCAGCAGCTTATCGAGGGCAGAGACAGATACGCAGTATTTT
CASSLSRAETDTQYF
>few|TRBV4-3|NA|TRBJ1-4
TGCGCCAGCAGCCAAGGAGACAGTCGCGAAAAACTGTTTTTT
CASSQGDSREKLFF
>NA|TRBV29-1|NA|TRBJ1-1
TGCAGCGGGTCCATGCAGGGCTCGAACACTGAAGCTTTCTTT
CSGSMQGSNTEAFF
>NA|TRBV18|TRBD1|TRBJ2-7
TGTGCCAGCTCACCCATGGACAGGGGCGAGGGCGAGCAGTACTTC
CASSPMDRGEGEQYF
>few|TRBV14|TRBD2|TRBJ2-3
TGTGCCAGCAGCCAAGTCCCGGGGGGTCCTACGCAGTATTTT
CASSQVPGGPTQYF
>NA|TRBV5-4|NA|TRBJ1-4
TGTGCCAGCAGCTTGAGCGGATGGGGTGAAAAACTGTTTTTT
CASSLSGWGEKLFF
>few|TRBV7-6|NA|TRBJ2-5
TGTGCCAGCAGCTTATTACGTACGGAGACCCAGTACTTC
CASSLLRTETQYF
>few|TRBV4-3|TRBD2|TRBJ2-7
TGCGCCAGCAGCCAAGATTTGAAAAGCGGGGGCCTTTACGAGCAGTACTTC
CASSQDLKSGGLYEQYF
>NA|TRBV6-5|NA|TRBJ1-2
TGTGCCAGCAGTTACTTGGAAGGGGGTGGCTACACCTTC
CASSYLEGGGYTF
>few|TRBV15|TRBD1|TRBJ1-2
TGTGCCACCAGCAGAGCGATCCGACAGGGGGCGAACTATGGCTACACCTTC
CATSRAIRQGANYGYTF
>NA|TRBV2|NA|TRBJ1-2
TGTGCCAGCGGCGAAAGGAACTATGGCTACACCTTC
CASGERNYGYTF
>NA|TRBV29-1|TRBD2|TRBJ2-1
TGCAGCCTGATCGGGGGGTCTTACAATGAGCAGTTCTTC
CSLIGGSYNEQFF
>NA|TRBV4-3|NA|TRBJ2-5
TGCGCCAGCAGCCAGGGGCAGGCGGGTGCGGAGACCCAGTACTTC
CASSQGQAGAETQYF
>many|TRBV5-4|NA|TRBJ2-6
TGTGCCAGCAGCTTGGATGGGTCTGGGGCCAACGTCCTGACTTTC
CASSLDGSGANVLTF
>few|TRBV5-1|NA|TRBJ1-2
TGCGCCAGCAGCCCGGGGGACGGACTACTCTATGGCTACACCTTC
CASSPGDGLLYGYTF
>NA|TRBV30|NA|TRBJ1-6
TGTGCCTGGATTCCCCCGGGGGTTAATTCACCCCTCCACTTT
CAWIPPGVNSPLHF